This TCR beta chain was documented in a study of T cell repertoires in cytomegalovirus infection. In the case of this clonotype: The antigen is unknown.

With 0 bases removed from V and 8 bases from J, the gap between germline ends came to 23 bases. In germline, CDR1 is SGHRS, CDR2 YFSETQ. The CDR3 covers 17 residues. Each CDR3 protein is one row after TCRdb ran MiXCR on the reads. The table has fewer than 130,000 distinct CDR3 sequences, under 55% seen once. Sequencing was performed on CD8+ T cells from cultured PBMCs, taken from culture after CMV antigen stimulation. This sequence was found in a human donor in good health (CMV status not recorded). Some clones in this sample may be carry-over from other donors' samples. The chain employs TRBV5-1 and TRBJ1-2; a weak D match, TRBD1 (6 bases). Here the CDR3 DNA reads TGCGCCAGCAGCTTGGCCGGTGGAGGGGGATCCAAACGAGGCTACACCTTC. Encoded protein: CASSLAGGGGSKRGYTF.